This entry describes one T cell receptor (beta chain). The sample belongs to a study of siplizumab effects on memory and regulatory T cells. This CDR3 has 16 residues. CDR1 is MNHEY and CDR2 is SMNVEV in the germline V gene (reference sequence). V shed 4 bases and J 7 bases; nucleotides not matched to a gene: 9. The table came from immunoSEQ multiplex PCR; TCRdb's copy has only in-frame clones and leaves some out. The table records 85,000 to 130,000 clones, around 90% of them present only once. The sample comprised Tregs sorted from blood. The chain couples TRBV27 to TRBJ1-5, with 11 nucleotides matching TRBD1. This clonotype was sampled from a human donor in good health. CDR3 nucleotide sequence: TGTGCCAGCAGTTCCCGGGGGACAGGGGGGCGACAGCCCCAGCATTTT. Translation gives CASSSRGTGGRQPQHF.